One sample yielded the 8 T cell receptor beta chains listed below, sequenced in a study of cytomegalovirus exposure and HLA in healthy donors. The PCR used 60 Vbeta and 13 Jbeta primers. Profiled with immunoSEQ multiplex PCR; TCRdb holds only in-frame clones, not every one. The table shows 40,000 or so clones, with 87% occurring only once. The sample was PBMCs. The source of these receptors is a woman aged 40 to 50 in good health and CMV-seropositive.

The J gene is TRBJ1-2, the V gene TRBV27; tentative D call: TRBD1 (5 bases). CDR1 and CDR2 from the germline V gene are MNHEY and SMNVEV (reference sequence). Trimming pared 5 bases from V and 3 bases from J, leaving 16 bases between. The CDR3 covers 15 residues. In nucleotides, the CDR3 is TGTGCCAGCAGTCTCACATGGGGCCAGGACTATGGCTACACCTTC. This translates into CASSLTWGQDYGYTF.

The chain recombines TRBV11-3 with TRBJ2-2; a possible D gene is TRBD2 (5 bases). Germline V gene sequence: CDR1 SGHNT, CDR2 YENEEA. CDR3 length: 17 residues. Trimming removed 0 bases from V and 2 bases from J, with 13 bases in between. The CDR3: CASSLETVGDNTGELFF. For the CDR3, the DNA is TGTGCCAGCAGCTTAGAGACGGTGGGAGACAACACCGGGGAGCTGTTTTTT.

In DNA form, the CDR3 reads TGTGCCAGCAGTAGAGGACAGGGGGCAAGCTATGGCTACACCTTC. Protein product: CASSRGQGASYGYTF. The V call is TRBV27, the J call TRBJ1-2, with 11 bases lining up with TRBD1. In germline, CDR1 is MNHEY, CDR2 SMNVEV (reference sequence). The CDR3 contains 15 residues. Unmatched junction bases numbered 6, after V lost 5 bases and J lost 4 bases.

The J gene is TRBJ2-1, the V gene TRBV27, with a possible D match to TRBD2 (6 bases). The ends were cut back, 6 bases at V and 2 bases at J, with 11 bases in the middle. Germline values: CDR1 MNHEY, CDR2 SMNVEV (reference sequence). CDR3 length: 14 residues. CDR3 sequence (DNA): TGTGCCAGCAGATTAGCGGATCCCTACAATGAGCAGTTCTTC. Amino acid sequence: CASRLADPYNEQFF.

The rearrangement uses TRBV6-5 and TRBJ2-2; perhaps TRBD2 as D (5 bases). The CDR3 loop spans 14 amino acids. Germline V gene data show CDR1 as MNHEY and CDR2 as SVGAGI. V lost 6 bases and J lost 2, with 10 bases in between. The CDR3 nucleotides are TGTGCCAGCAGAGAGGGAATTAACACCGGGGAGCTGTTTTTT. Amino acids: CASREGINTGELFF.

The CDR3, as DNA: TGCAGCGCCCCGGGGGGCGGCTCGGTCTATGGCTACACCTTC. It yields the protein CSAPGGGSVYGYTF. This sequence joins TRBV29-1 and TRBJ1-2, with D tentatively TRBD1 (6 bases). Between the trimmed V and J ends, which lost 7 bases and 4 bases, there was a span of 19 bases. The CDR3 extends over 14 amino acids. Germline CDR1 is SQVTM and CDR2 is ANQGSEA.

CDR3 in DNA: TGTGCCTGTTACCCCGGGAGGTCCTACGAGCAGTACTTC. It is translated as CACYPGRSYEQYF. The rearrangement uses TRBV30 and TRBJ2-7; TRBD2 matches 7 bases. In germline, CDR1 is GTSNPN, CDR2 SVGIG (reference sequence). CDR3 length: 13 residues. The J segment lost 1 base and the V segment lost 6 bases, leaving 6 bases of the junction unmatched. The variable domain in full, with the rest retrieved from reference TRBV30 and TRBJ2-7, is SQTIHQWPATLVQPVGSPLSLECTVEGTSNPNLYWYRQAAGRGLQLLFYSVGIGQISSEVPQNLSASRPQDRQFILSSKKLLLSDSGFYLCACYPGRSYEQYFGPGTRLTVT.

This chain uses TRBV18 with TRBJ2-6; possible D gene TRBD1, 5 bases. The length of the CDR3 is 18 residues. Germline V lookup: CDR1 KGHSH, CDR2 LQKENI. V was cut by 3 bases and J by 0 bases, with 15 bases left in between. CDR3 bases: TGTGCCAGCTCACCTGGGGCAGGTGGAGACTCTGGGGCCAACGTCCTGACTTTC. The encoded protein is CASSPGAGGDSGANVLTF.